This TCR beta chain was sequenced for a study of blood T cell repertoires in COVID-19 (dated by TCRdb to about 2020). Concerning the study at large: Samples from collaborators originated in the United States, Italy and Spain and spanned both the acute and convalescent phases of COVID-19. The prospective study material was composed of cDNA or gDNA derived from T cells, B-cell-depleted T cells, or PBMCs. The dataset comprised deeply sampled blood TCRbeta repertoires from subjects exposed to, actively infected with, or recovered from COVID-19. A freely available public database, intended as a resource for researchers studying the immune response to SARS-CoV-2, is where the repertoires were released. Samples came from the ongoing ImmuneRACE study (first 160 participants) plus 1,254 subjects from 6 global collaborators. A de-identified subject ID, COVID-19 status, age in years and sex were almost always included in the sample metadata. Where HLA class I and class II types were available, the types were taken from metadata supplied by the sample provider, not from assay-based typing.

The paper's findings and limits, for the study overall: The amount of clinical and demographic metadata varied by source and participant and was provided uncurated.

A few counts support this clone. Its antigen is unknown. The input lacks base qualities; no much larger clone sits a single base away. The collaborating institutions used their own protocols to collect whole blood in K2EDTA tubes. For TCRbeta analysis, collaborator samples were shipped as frozen whole blood, as isolated PBMCs, or as DNA extracted from either sample type. TCRbeta CDR3 regions were amplified from genomic DNA using the immunoSEQ Assay, a bias-controlled multiplex PCR. On the authors' methods: The number of nucleated cells in each sample was estimated by amplification of reference gene primers within the assay. Sequence reads were collapsed and filtered to measure the absolute abundance of every unique TCRbeta CDR3 rearrangement. For each sample, productive Simpson clonality was calculated by taking the square root of Simpson's diversity index across productive rearrangements. TCRdb took this table from immuneACCESS and kept in-frame rearrangements with V and J called. Such tables lack part of the clones; where checked against another copy, unresolved V genes explain under half of the gap, and the rest is unexplained. That table furnishes V, J and clone size, whereas the DNA furnished D and trimming. The sample yields over 200,000 clones; around 85% were counted once. About 5% of the sample comes from the top ten.

V and J are trimmed by 3 bases and 3 bases, and the gene matches miss 8 bases of the junction. The CDR3 runs 14 amino acids, cysteine and phenylalanine included. Only the CDR3 DNA is retained, 42 bases long and in frame from the first base. CDR1 and CDR2 (DFQATT, SNEGSKA) derive from the germline V gene (reference sequence). Sequencing used peripheral blood. The receptor's source is a human donor in a cohort sampled during active COVID-19. The chain was built from TRBV20-1 and TRBJ2-7; 7 bases in the junction line up with TRBD2. The bases read TGCAGTGCTAGTACACAGCGGGGTATCTACGAGCAGTACTTC. Its amino acids are CSASTQRGIYEQYF.